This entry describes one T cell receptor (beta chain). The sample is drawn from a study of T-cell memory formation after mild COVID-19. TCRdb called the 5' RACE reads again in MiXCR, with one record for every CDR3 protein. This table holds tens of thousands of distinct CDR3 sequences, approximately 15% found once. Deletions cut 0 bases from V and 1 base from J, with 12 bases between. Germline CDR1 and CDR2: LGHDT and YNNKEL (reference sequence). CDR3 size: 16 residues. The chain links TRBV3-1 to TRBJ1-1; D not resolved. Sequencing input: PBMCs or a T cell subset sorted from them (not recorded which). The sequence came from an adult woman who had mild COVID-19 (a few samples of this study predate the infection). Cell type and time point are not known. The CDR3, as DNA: TGTGCCAGCAGCCAAGAGGTAACGGGAGGGAACACTGAAGCTTTCTTT. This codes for CASSQEVTGGNTEAFF. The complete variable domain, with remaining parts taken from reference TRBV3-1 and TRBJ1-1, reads DTAVSQTPKYLVTQMGNDKSIKCEQNLGHDTMYWYKQDSKKFLKIMFSYNNKELIINETVPNRFSPKSPDKAHLNLHINSLELGDSAVYFCASSQEVTGGNTEAFFGQGTRLTVV.